What follows are 3 T cell receptor beta chains derived from one specimen sequenced in a study of regulatory T cells in long-lasting Graves disease. CDR3 regions were amplified by Arm-PCR using iRepertoire HTBI primers to build TCR beta libraries. TCRdb analysed the multiplex PCR reads with MiXCR anew, one entry per CDR3 protein. This table has 350,000 to 500,000 distinct CDR3 sequences, about 21% appearing once. Time point indicated: persistent/refractory GD, antithyroid drugs over 5 years with positive TRAb. PBMC-extracted RNA yielded the TCR library. The sample was peripheral blood mononuclear cells (PBMCs), taken when the disease was refractory, from a patient treated with antithyroid drugs. Source of these receptors: a female donor with Graves disease.

This clonotype was counted ten times or more. This chain joins TRBV12-3 or TRBV12-4 and TRBJ1-1, with a tentative D call TRBD1 (5 bases). V lost 5 bases and J lost 3, with 10 bases in between. The CDR3 is 13 amino acids. CDR3 amino acids: CASSPTDYTEAFF. DNA of the CDR3: TGTGCCAGCAGTCCGACAGACTACACTGAAGCTTTCTTT.

The chain has TRBV14 and TRBJ1-6; no firm D call. V lost 3 bases, J lost 2 bases, and 8 bases lay in between. Germline assignment: CDR1 SGHDN and CDR2 FVKESK. The CDR3 totals 15 residues. CDR3 amino acids: CASSQETAYNSPLHF. The CDR3, as DNA: TGTGCCAGCAGCCAGGAGACGGCCTATAATTCACCCCTCCACTTT.

In this sample, this clonotype turned up many times. V is TRBV2 and J is TRBJ1-2; 9 bases line up with TRBD1. The CDR3 extends over 15 amino acids. Losses at the gene ends were 7 bases for V and 4 bases for J; bases not matched to a gene: 10. Germline CDR1 is SNHLY and CDR2 is FYNNEI. CDR3 bases: TGTGCCAGCATCCCCTTAGGACAGGGGATCTATGGCTACACCTTC. Its translation: CASIPLGQGIYGYTF.